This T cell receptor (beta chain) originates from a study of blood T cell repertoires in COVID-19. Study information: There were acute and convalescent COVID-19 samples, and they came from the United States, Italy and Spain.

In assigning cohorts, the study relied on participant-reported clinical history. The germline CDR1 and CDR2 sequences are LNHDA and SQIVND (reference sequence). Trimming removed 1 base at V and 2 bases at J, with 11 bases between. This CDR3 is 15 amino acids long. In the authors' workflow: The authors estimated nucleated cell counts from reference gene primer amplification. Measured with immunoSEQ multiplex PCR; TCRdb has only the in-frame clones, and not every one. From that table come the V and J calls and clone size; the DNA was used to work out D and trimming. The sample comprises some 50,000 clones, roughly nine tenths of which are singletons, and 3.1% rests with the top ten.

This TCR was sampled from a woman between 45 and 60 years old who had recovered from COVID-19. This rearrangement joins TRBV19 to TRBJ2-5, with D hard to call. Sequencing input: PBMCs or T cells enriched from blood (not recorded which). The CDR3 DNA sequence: TGTGCCAGTAGTATAGGTAGCCGGCTTCAAGAGACCCAGTACTTC. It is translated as CASSIGSRLQETQYF.